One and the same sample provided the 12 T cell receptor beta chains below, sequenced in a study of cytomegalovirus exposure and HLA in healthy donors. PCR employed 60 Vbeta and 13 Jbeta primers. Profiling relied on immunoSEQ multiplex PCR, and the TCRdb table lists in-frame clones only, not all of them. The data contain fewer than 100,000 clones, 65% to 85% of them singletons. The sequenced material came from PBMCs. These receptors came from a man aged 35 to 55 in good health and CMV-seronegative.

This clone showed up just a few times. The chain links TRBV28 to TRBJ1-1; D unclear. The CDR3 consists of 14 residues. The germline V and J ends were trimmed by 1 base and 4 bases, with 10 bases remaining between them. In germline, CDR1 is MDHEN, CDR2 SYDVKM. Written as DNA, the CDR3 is TGTGCCAGCAGTTTATATCCCCGTAGCACTGAAGCTTTCTTT. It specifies CASSLYPRSTEAFF.

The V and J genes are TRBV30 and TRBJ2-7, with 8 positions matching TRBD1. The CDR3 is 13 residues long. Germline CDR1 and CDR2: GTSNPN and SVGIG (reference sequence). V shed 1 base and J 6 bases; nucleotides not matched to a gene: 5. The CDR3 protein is CAWSARTGIEQYF. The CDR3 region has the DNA TGTGCCTGGAGTGCCAGGACAGGGATCGAGCAGTACTTC.

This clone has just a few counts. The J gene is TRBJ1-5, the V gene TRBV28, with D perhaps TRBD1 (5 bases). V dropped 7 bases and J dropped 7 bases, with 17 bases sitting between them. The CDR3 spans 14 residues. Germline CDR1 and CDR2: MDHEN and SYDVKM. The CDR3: CASTWDLGWQPQHF. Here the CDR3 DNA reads TGTGCCAGCACCTGGGACTTGGGATGGCAGCCCCAGCATTTT.

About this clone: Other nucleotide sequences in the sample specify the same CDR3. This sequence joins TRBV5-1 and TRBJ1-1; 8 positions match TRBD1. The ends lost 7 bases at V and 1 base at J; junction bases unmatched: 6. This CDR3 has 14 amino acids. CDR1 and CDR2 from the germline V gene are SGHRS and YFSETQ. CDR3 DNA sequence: TGCGCCAGCGGACAGGGACAGGAGAACACTGAAGCTTTCTTT. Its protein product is CASGQGQENTEAFF.

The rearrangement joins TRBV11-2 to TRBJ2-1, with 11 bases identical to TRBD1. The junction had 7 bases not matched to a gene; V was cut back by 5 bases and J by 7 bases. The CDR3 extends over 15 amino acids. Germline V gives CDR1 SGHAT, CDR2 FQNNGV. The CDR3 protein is CASSTGQGEVNEQFF. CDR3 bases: TGTGCCAGCAGCACGGGACAGGGGGAGGTAAATGAGCAGTTCTTC.

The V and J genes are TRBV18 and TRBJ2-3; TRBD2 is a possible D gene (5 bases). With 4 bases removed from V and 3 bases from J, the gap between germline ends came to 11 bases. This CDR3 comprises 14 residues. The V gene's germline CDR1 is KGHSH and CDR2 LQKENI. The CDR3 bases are TGTGCCAGCTCACGTGCCACGGGGACAGATACGCAGTATTTT. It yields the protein CASSRATGTDTQYF.

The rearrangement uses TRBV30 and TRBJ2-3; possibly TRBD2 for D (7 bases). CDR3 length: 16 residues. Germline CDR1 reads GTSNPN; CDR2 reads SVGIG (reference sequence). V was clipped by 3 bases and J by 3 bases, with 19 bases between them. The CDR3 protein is CAWSSPLGGLTDTQYF. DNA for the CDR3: TGTGCCTGGAGCTCTCCCCTGGGGGGGCTGACAGATACGCAGTATTTT.

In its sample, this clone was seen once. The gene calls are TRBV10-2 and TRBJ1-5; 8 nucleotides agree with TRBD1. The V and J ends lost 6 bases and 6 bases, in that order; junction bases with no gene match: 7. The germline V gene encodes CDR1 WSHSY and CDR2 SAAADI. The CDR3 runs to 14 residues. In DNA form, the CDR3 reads TGCGCCAGCAGGGGGACAGGTTCGCCTCAGCCCCAGCATTTT. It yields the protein CASRGTGSPQPQHF.

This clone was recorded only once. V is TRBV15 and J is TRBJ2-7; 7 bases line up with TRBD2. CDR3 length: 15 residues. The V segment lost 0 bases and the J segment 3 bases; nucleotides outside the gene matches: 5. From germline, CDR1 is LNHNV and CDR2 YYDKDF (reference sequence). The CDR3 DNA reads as TGTGCCACCAGCAGAGATCTAGAGCGGGGCTACGAGCAGTACTTC. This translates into CATSRDLERGYEQYF.

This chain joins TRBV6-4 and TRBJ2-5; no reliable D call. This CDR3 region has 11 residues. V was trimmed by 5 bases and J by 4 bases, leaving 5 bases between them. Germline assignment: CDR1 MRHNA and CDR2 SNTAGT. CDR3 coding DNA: TGTGCCAGCAGTTATAGAGAGACCCAGTACTTC. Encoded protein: CASSYRETQYF.

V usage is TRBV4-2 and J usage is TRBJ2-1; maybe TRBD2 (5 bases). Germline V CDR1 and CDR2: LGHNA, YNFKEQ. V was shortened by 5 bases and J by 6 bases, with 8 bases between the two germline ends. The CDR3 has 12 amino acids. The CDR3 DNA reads TGTGCCAGCAGCGCCCTAGCCAATGAGCAGTTCTTC. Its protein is CASSALANEQFF.

CDR3 nucleotides: TGTGCCTGGAACAACCAGGGGGCCGGCCAGCCCCAGCATTTT. Translated: CAWNNQGAGQPQHF. The rearrangement joins TRBV30 to TRBJ1-5, with 8 bases fitting TRBD1. The CDR3 sequence is 14 residues long. The V gene's germline CDR1 is GTSNPN and CDR2 SVGIG (reference sequence). With 4 bases clipped from V and 7 bases from J, the junction kept 9 bases outside the gene matches.